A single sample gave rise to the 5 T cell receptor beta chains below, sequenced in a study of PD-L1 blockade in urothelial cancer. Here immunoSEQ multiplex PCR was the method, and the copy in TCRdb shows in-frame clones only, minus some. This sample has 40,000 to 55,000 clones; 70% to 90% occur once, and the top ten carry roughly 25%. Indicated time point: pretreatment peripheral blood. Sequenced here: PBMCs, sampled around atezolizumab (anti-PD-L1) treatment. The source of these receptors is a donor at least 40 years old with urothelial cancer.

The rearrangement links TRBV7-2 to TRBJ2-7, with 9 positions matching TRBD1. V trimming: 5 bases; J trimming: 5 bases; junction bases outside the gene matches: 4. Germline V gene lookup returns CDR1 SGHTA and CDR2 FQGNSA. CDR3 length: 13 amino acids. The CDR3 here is CASSGQGWNEQYF. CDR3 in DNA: TGTGCCAGCAGCGGACAGGGGTGGAACGAGCAGTACTTC.

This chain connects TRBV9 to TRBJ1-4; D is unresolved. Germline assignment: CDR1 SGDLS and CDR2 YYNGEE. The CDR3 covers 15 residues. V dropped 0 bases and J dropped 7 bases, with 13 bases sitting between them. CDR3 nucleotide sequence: TGTGCCAGCAGCGTAGGGGAGGCGGTTCGTGAAAAACTGTTTTTT. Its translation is CASSVGEAVREKLFF.

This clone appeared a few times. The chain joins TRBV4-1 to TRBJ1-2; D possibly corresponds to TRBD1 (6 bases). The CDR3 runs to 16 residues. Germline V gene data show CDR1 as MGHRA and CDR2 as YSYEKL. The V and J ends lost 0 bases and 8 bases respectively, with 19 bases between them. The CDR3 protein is CASSQETTGPLGGYTF. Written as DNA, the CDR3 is TGCGCCAGCAGCCAAGAAACCACAGGGCCCCTTGGGGGCTACACCTTC.

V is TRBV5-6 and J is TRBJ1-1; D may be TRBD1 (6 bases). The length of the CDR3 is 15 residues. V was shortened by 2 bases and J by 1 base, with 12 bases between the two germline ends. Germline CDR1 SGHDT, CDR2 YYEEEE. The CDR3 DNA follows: TGTGCCAGCAGCTTTGCCGGCAGGGGGAACACTGAAGCTTTCTTT. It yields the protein CASSFAGRGNTEAFF.

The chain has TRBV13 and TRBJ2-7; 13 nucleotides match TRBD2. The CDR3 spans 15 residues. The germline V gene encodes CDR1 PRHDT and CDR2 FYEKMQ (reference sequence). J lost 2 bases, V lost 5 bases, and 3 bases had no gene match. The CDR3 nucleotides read TGTGCCAGCAGCCCCGGGACTAGCGGGGCCTACGAGCAGTACTTC. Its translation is CASSPGTSGAYEQYF.